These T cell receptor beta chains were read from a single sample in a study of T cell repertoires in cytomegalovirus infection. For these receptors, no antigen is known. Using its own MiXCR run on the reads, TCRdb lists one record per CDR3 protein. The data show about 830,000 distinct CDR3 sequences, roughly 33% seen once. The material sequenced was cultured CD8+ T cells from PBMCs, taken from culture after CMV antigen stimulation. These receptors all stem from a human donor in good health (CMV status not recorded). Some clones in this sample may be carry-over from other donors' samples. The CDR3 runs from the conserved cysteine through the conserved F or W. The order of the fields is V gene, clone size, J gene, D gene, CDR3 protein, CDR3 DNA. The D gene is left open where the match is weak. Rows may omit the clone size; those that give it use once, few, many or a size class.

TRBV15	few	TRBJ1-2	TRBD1	CATSSPRDRLSRGYTF	TGTGCCACCAGCAGCCCCCGGGACAGACTCTCTCGTGGCTACACCTTC
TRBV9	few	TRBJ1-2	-	CASSVGRSTYGYTF	TGTGCCAGCAGCGTAGGTCGGAGCACCTATGGCTACACCTTC
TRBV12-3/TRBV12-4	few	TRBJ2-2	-	CASQASNTGELFF	TGTGCCAGCCAGGCCAGTAACACCGGGGAGCTGTTTTTT
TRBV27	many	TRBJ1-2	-	CASSLFRTSPYGYTF	TGTGCCAGCAGTTTATTCCGAACAAGTCCCTATGGCTACACCTTC
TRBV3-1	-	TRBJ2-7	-	CASSQVWGPDYEQYF	TGTGCCAGCAGCCAAGTGTGGGGGCCCGACTACGAGCAGTACTTC
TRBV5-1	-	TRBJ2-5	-	CASSLVTVQETQYF	TGCGCCAGCAGCTTGGTGACAGTCCAAGAGACCCAGTACTTC
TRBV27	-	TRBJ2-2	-	CASTPLWEGGLTNPFTGELFF	TGTGCCAGCACCCCTTTGTGGGAGGGGGGCCTAACTAACCCTTTCACCGGGGAGCTGTTTTTT
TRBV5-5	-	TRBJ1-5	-	CASSRPLPNRGAPPNYSNQPQHF	TGTGCCAGCAGTAGACCCCTACCGAATAGGGGAGCCCCCCCCAATTATAGCAATCAGCCCCAGCATTTT
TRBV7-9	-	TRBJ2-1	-	CASSLDPYPEQFF	TGTGCCAGCAGCTTAGACCCCTACCCTGAGCAGTTCTTC
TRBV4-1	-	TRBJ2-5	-	CASSQDRGSVQETQYF	TGTGCCAGCAGCCAAGACCGCGGCTCGGTCCAAGAGACCCAGTACTTC
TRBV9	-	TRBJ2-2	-	CASSAPYRTGELFF	TGTGCCAGCAGCGCCCCTTACAGGACCGGGGAGCTGTTTTTT
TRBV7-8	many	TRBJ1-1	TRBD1	CASTHRRPGTGRQAEAFF	TGTGCCAGCACCCACCGACGACCCGGGACAGGGAGACAGGCTGAAGCTTTCTTT
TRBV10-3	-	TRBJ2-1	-	CAISAGAKSYNEQFF	TGTGCCATCAGTGCGGGGGCAAAGTCCTACAATGAGCAGTTCTTC
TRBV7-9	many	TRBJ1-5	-	CASQPDSFNQPQHF	TGTGCCAGTCAACCCGACAGTTTTAATCAGCCCCAGCATTTT
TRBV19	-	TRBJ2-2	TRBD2	CASSITSLAGRAGELFF	TGTGCCAGTAGTATAACGTCGCTAGCGGGGAGGGCCGGGGAGCTGTTTTTT
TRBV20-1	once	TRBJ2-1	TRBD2	CSARDQGLADNEQFF	TGCAGTGCTAGAGATCAGGGACTAGCGGACAATGAGCAGTTCTTC
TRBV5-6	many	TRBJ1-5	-	CASTQGSSNQPQHF	TGTGCCAGCACCCAAGGGAGTTCCAATCAGCCCCAGCATTTT
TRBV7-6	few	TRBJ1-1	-	CASRPDRSNTEAFF	TGTGCCAGCAGACCTGACAGATCGAACACTGAAGCTTTCTTT
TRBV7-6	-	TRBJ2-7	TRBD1	CASSSRTGPSEQYF	TGTGCCAGCAGCTCCCGGACAGGCCCTAGCGAGCAGTACTTC
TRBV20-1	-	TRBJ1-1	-	CSGIGVRLNTEAFF	TGCAGTGGCATAGGGGTTAGGCTGAACACTGAAGCTTTCTTT
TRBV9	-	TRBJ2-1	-	CASSVPKPLDNEQFF	TGTGCCAGCAGCGTTCCGAAACCTCTAGACAATGAGCAGTTCTTC
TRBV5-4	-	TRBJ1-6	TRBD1	CASSTTGTGLRSPLHF	TGTGCCAGCAGTACGACAGGGACGGGGCTAAGGTCACCCCTCCACTTT
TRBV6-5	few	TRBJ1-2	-	CASSYDTGYGYTF	TGTGCCAGCAGTTACGACACAGGATATGGCTACACCTTC
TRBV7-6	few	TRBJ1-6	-	CASSLRLGAGSPLHF	TGTGCCAGCAGCTTAAGGCTGGGGGCAGGGTCACCCCTCCACTTT
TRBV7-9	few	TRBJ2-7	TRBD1	CASSWGQDPYEQYF	TGTGCCAGCAGCTGGGGACAGGACCCCTACGAGCAGTACTTC
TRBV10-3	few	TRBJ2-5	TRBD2	CAIRVGTSSQETQYF	TGTGCCATCAGGGTGGGGACTAGCAGCCAAGAGACCCAGTACTTC
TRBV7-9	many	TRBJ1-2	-	CASSHREANYGYTF	TGTGCCAGCAGCCACAGGGAAGCTAACTATGGCTACACCTTC
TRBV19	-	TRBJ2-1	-	CASSPRAGNEQFF	TGTGCCAGTAGTCCCCGTGCGGGCAATGAGCAGTTCTTC
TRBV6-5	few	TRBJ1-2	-	CASSYSMVRKKANYGYTF	TGTGCCAGCAGTTACTCGATGGTCAGAAAAAAAGCTAACTATGGCTACACCTTC
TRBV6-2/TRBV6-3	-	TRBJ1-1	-	CASSVRREVSEAFF	TGTGCCAGCAGTGTGAGGAGAGAAGTCTCTGAAGCTTTCTTT
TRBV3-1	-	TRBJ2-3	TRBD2	CASSQGGRGGRRTDTQYF	TGTGCCAGCAGCCAAGGGGGGCGGGGGGGCCGCCGCACAGATACGCAGTATTTT
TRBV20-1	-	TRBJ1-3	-	CSAPYWLSGNTIYF	TGCAGTGCTCCCTATTGGCTTTCTGGAAACACCATATATTTT
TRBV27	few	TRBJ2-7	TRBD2	CASSFSGGAFLSYEQYF	TGTGCCAGCAGTTTCAGCGGGGGGGCCTTTCTATCCTACGAGCAGTACTTC
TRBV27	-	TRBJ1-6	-	CASSLTGSPWDSPLHF	TGTGCCAGCAGTTTAACTGGGTCCCCCTGGGACTCACCCCTCCACTTT
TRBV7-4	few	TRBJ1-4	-	CASSFSDRANEKLFF	TGTGCCAGCAGCTTTTCTGACCGAGCTAATGAAAAACTGTTTTTT
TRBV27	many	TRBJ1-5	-	CASSNRDGNQPQHF	TGTGCCAGCAGCAACAGGGACGGCAATCAGCCCCAGCATTTT
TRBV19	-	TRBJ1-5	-	CASSAGRNNQPQHF	TGTGCCAGTAGTGCCGGACGGAACAATCAGCCCCAGCATTTT
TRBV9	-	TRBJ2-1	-	CSSRPSYRDSWRFLFF	TGTTCCAGCCGCCCATCCTACAGGGATAGCTGGCGGTTTCTGTTCTTC
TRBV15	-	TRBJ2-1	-	CATSRQLGGGWNNEQFF	TGTGCCACCAGCAGACAATTAGGAGGGGGCTGGAACAATGAGCAGTTCTTC
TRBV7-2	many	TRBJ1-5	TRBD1	CASNRDSGGQPQHF	TGTGCCAGCAACCGGGACAGTGGGGGACAGCCCCAGCATTTT
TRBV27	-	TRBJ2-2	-	CASTTLGAPGELFF	TGTGCCAGCACTACACTGGGGGCCCCCGGGGAGCTGTTTTTT
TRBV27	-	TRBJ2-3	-	CASTERAELTDTLYF	TGTGCCAGCACGGAAAGAGCGGAGCTCACAGATACGCTGTATTTT
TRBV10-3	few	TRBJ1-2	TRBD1	CAISLLGQGDSYGYTF	TGTGCCATCAGTTTGCTGGGACAGGGAGACTCCTATGGCTACACCTTC
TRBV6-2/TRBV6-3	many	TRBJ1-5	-	CASSYSRGEDQPQHF	TGTGCCAGCAGTTACTCGAGGGGGGAGGATCAGCCCCAGCATTTT
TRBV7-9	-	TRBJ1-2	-	CASSLARGGNGYTF	TGTGCCAGCAGCTTAGCCCGGGGGGGAAACGGCTACACCTTC
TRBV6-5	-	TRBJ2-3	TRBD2	CASSYSLAGVTDTQYF	TGTGCCAGCAGTTATTCTCTAGCGGGTGTCACAGATACGCAGTATTTT
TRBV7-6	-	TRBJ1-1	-	CASSPQVAGREAFF	TGTGCCAGCAGCCCCCAAGTGGCGGGCAGGGAAGCTTTCTTT
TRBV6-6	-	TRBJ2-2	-	CASSYTRGGTGELFF	TGTGCCAGCAGTTATACGAGGGGGGGCACCGGGGAGCTGTTTTTT
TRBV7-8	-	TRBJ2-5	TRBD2	CASKGLAGGQETQYF	TGTGCCAGCAAAGGACTAGCGGGAGGACAAGAGACCCAGTACTTC
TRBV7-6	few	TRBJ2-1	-	CASSPRFSYNEQFF	TGTGCCAGCAGCCCTCGATTCTCCTACAATGAGCAGTTCTTC